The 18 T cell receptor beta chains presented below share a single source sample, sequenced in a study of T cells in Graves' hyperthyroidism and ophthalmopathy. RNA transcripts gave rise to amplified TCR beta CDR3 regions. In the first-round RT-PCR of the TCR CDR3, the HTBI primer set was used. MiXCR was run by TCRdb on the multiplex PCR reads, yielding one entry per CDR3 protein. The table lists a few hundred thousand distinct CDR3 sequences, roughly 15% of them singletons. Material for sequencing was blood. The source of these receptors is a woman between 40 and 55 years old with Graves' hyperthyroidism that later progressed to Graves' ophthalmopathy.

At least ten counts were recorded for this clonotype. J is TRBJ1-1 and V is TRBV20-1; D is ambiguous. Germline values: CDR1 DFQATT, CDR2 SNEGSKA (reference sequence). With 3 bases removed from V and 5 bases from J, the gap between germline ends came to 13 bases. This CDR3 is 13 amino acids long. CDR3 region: CSASGERTTEAFF. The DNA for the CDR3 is TGCAGTGCTAGTGGGGAGAGAACGACTGAAGCTTTCTTT.

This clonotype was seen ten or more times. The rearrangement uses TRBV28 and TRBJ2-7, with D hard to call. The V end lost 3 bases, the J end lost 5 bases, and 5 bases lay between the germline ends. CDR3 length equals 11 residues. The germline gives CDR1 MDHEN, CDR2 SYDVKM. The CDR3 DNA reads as TGTGCCAGCAGTTTCTTAGACGAGCAGTACTTC. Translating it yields CASSFLDEQYF.

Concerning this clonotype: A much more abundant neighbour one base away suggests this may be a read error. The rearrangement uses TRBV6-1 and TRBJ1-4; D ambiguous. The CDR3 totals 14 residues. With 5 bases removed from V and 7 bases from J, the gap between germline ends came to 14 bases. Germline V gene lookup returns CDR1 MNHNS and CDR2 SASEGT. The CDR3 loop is CASSLSGPAEKLFF. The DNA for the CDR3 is TGTGCCAGCAGTCTAAGCGGGCCGGCTGAAAAACTGTTTTTT.

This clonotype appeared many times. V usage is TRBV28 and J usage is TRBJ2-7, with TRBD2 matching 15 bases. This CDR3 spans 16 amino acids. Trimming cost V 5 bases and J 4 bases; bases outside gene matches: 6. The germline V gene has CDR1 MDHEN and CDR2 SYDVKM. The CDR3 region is CASSAGTSGRRYEQYF. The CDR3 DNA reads TGTGCCAGCAGTGCAGGGACTAGCGGGAGGAGGTACGAGCAGTACTTC.

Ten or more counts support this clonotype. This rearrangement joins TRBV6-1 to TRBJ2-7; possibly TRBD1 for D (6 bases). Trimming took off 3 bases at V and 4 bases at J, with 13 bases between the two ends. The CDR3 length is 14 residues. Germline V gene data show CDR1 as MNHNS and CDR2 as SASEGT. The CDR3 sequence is CASSDRGGGYEQYF. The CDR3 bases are TGTGCCAGCAGTGATCGAGGGGGTGGATACGAGCAGTACTTC.

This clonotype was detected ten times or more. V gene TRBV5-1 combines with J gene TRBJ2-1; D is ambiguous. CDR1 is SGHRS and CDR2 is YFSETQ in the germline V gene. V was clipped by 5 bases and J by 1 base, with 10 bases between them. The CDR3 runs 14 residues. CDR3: CASRTSSSYNEQFF. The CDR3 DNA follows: TGCGCCAGCAGGACCAGTAGTTCCTACAATGAGCAGTTCTTC. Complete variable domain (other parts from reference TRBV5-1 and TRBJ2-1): KAGVTQTPRYLIKTRGQQVTLSCSPISGHRSVSWYQQTPGQGLQFLFEYFSETQRNKGNFPGRFSGRQFSNSRSEMNVSTLELGDSALYLCASRTSSSYNEQFFGPGTRLTVL.

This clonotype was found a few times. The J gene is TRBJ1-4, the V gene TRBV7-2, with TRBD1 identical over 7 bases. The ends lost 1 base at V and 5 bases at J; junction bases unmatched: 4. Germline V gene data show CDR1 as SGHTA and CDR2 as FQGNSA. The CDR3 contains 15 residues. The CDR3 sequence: CASSLGGGGNEKLFF. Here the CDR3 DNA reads TGTGCCAGCAGCTTAGGGGGAGGGGGCAATGAAAAACTGTTTTTT.

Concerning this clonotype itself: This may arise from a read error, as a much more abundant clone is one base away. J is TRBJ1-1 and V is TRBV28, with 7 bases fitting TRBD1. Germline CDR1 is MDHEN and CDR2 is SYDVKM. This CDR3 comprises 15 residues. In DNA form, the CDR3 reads TGTGCCAGCAGTCCCTCCAGGGGGTTGAACGCTGAAGCTTTCTTT. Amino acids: CASSPSRGLNAEAFF. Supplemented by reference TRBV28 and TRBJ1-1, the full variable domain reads DVKVTQSSRYLVKRTGEKVFLECVQDMDHENMFWYRQDPGLGLRLIYFSYDVKMKEKGDIPEGYSVSREKKERFSLILESASTNQTSMYLCASSPSRGLNAEAFFGQGTRLTVV.

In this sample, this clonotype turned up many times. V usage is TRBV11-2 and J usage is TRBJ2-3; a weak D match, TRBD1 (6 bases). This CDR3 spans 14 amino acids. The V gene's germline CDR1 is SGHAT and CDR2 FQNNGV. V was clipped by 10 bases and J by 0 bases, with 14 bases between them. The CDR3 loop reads CATKGDSSTDTQYF. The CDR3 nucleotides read TGTGCCACCAAGGGGGATTCTAGCACAGATACGCAGTATTTT.

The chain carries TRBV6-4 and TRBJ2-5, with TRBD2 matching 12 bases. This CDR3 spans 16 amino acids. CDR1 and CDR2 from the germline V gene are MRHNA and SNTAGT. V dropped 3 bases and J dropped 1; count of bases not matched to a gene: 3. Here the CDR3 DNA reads TGTGCCAGCAGTGAATCGACTAGCGGGGGCCAAGAGACCCAGTACTTC. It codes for CASSESTSGGQETQYF.

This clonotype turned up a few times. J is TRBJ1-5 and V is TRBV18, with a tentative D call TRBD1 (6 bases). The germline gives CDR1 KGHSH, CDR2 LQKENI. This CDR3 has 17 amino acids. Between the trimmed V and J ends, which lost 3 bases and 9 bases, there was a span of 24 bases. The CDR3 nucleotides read TGTGCCAGCTCACCCCCAAGCGCAGGGGCCCCTATATCGCCCCAGCATTTT. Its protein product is CASSPPSAGAPISPQHF.

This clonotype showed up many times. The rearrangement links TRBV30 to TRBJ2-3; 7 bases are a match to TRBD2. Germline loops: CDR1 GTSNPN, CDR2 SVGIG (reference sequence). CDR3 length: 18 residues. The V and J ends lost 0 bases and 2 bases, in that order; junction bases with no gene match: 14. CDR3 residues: CAWSVSRFASGNTDTQYF. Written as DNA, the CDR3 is TGTGCCTGGAGTGTATCGCGCTTTGCTAGCGGTAACACAGATACGCAGTATTTT.

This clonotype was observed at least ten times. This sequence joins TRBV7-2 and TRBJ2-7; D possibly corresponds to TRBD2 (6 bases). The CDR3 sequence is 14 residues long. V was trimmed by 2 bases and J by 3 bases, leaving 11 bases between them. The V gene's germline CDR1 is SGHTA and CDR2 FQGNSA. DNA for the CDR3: TGTGCCAGCAGCTTATCCTGGAGGGGCTACGAGCAGTACTTC. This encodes CASSLSWRGYEQYF.

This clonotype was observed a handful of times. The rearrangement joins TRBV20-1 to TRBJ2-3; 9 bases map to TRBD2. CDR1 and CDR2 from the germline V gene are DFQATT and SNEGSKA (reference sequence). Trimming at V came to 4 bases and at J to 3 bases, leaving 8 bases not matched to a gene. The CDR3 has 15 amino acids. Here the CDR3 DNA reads TGCAGTGCTACTCCGGGCGGGAGGGCGACAGATACGCAGTATTTT. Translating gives CSATPGGRATDTQYF.

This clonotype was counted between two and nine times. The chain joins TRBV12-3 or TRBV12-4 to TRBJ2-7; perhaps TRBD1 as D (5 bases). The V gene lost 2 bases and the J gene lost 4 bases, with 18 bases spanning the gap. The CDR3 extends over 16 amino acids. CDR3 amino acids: CASSLPLGVGIYEQYF. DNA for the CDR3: TGTGCCAGCAGTTTACCTCTAGGGGTCGGTATTTACGAGCAGTACTTC.

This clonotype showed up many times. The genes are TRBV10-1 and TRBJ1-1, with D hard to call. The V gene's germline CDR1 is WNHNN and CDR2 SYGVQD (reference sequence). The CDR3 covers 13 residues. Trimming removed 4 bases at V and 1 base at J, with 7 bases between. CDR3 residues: CASSAEGNTEAFF. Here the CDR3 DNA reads TGCGCCAGCAGTGCGGAAGGGAACACTGAAGCTTTCTTT.

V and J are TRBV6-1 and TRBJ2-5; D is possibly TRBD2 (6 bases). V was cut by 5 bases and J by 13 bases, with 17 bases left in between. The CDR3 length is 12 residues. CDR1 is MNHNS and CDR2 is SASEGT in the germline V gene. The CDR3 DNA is TGTGCCAGCAGTCCTTCAGGAGGGAGACGGTACTTC. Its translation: CASSPSGGRRYF.

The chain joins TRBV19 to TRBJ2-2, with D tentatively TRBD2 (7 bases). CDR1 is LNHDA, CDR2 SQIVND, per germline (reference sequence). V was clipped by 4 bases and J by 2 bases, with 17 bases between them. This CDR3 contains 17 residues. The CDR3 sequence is CASSSWAGDTNTGELFF. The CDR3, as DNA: TGTGCCAGTAGTAGTTGGGCGGGGGACACTAACACCGGGGAGCTGTTTTTT. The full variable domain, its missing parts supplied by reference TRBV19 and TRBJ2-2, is DGGITQSPKYLFRKEGQNVTLSCEQNLNHDAMYWYRQDPGQGLRLIYYSQIVNDFQKGDIAEGYSVSREKKESFPLTVTSAQKNPTAFYLCASSSWAGDTNTGELFFGEGSRLTVL.